The source of this TCR beta chain is a study of Tregs in tolerant kidney transplant recipients. For the study at large: Mixed chimerism was transient after nonmyeloablative marrow transplants from related graft donors.

Study observations and caveats: The most relevant donor-specific Treg TCRbeta repertoire apparently came from expansion with activated donor B cells. For some patients, primers changed over time, blocking nucleotide-level comparison. In tolerant patients, donor-specific Tregs outgrew total Tregs, suggesting antigen-driven expansion.

Worth noting for this clone: Its target is not known.

Data came from immunoSEQ multiplex PCR; TCRdb stores just in-frame clones and leaves some out. The data contain 50,000 to 75,000 clones, roughly 98% of them singletons. This receptor was identified in a human donor who received a combined kidney and bone marrow transplant. This specimen consisted of Tregs from blood, obtained before the transplant.

The CDR3 region is CASSREGGLADTQYF. The DNA for the CDR3 is TGTGCCAGCAGCCGAGAGGGAGGGTTGGCAGATACGCAGTATTTT. The chain joins TRBV4-2 to TRBJ2-3; TRBD2 aligns across 7 bases. With V trimmed by 4 bases and J by 4 bases, 8 bases remained unmatched. This CDR3 comprises 15 residues. Germline CDR1 is LGHNA and CDR2 is YNFKEQ.